Listed here are 31 T cell receptor beta chains from one sample, sequenced in a study of cytomegalovirus exposure and HLA in healthy donors. The study ran its PCR with 60 Vbeta and 13 Jbeta primers. Libraries were prepared by immunoSEQ multiplex PCR; TCRdb keeps only in-frame clonotypes and omits some of them. The repertoire holds about 140,000 clones, with 75% as singletons. Specimen: PBMCs. Every receptor here comes from a man between 18 and 35 years old in good health and CMV-seropositive.

Comments on this clone: Germline is not matched at one junction end, which may reflect a read error. This chain connects TRBV7-7 to TRBJ2-5; TRBD1 matches at 7 bases. The germline gives CDR1 SSHAT, CDR2 FNYEAQ (reference sequence). The CDR3 is 15 amino acids. The CDR3 DNA reads TGTGCTAGCAGCTTAGAGACAGGGTTCGTGGAGACCCAGTACTTC. Its translation is CASSLETGFVETQYF.

This clone has a single count. CDR3 coding DNA: TGTGCCAGCAGTCATACTTCCGGGATGGGGAATAGCAATCAGCCCCAGCATTTT. This translates into CASSHTSGMGNSNQPQHF. This rearrangement joins TRBV7-8 to TRBJ1-5; unclear D gene. Trimming removed 6 bases from V and 0 bases from J, with 21 bases in between. Per the germline V gene, CDR1 is SGHVS and CDR2 is FQNEAQ. This CDR3 region has 18 residues.

This clone was picked up a small number of times. This sequence joins TRBV5-1 and TRBJ2-7, with 8 bases lining up with TRBD1. Germline values: CDR1 SGHRS, CDR2 YFSETQ. The CDR3 runs 11 residues. The ends lost 7 bases at V and 5 bases at J; junction bases unmatched: 2. CDR3 nucleotide sequence: TGCGCCAGCCAGACAGGGGACGAGCAGTACTTC. This sequence encodes CASQTGDEQYF.

The chain is built from TRBV30 and TRBJ2-7, with 7 bases matching TRBD2. The CDR3 runs 15 residues. With V trimmed by 2 bases and J by 2 bases, 9 bases remained unmatched. From germline, CDR1 is GTSNPN and CDR2 SVGIG (reference sequence). The DNA for the CDR3 is TGTGCCTGGAGTCTGTGGGGCGGGAGCGCCTACGAGCAGTACTTC. Its translation: CAWSLWGGSAYEQYF.

The chain uses TRBV29-1 and TRBJ1-2; 9 bases are a match to TRBD1. The ends lost 7 bases at V and 1 base at J; junction bases unmatched: 10. The germline CDR1 and CDR2 sequences are SQVTM and ANQGSEA. This CDR3 has 15 amino acids. CDR3 nucleotides: TGCAGCGCCGTGAGACAGGGGGGCGGTAACTATGGCTACACCTTC. Translating it yields CSAVRQGGGNYGYTF.

This clone turned up a few times. V is TRBV2 and J is TRBJ1-6; D possibly corresponds to TRBD1 (5 bases). This CDR3 comprises 14 residues. V was trimmed by 4 bases and J by 9 bases, leaving 13 bases between them. Germline V gene data show CDR1 as SNHLY and CDR2 as FYNNEI. The CDR3 protein is CASSAGVTRSPLHF. DNA of the CDR3: TGTGCCAGCAGTGCGGGGGTCACCCGTTCACCCCTCCACTTT. Using reference TRBV2 and TRBJ1-6 for the parts outside the CDR3, the full variable domain is EPEVTQTPSHQVTQMGQEVILRCVPISNHLYFYWYRQILGQKVEFLVSFYNNEISEKSEIFDDQFSVERPDGSNFTLKIRSTKLEDSAMYFCASSAGVTRSPLHFGNGTRLTVT.

This clone has just a few counts. J is TRBJ1-5 and V is TRBV2; D remains ambiguous. Germline V CDR1 and CDR2: SNHLY, FYNNEI. The V gene lost 4 bases and the J gene lost 2 bases, with 6 bases spanning the gap. There are 13 residues in the CDR3. In DNA form, the CDR3 reads TGTGCCAGCAGTGTGTCGGGCAATCAGCCCCAGCATTTT. Its translation: CASSVSGNQPQHF.

The rearrangement uses TRBV19 and TRBJ1-4, with 7 bases aligning to TRBD1. The trim removed 4 bases at V and 4 bases at J, leaving 6 bases unmatched. The CDR3 sequence is 15 residues long. Germline values: CDR1 LNHDA, CDR2 SQIVND (reference sequence). The DNA of the CDR3 is TGTGCCAGTAGTACCCGGGACAGTATTAATGAAAAACTGTTTTTT. It is translated as CASSTRDSINEKLFF.

This chain uses TRBV19 with TRBJ2-7, with 7 positions matching TRBD1. In germline, CDR1 is LNHDA, CDR2 SQIVND (reference sequence). This CDR3 has 12 amino acids. Unmatched junction bases numbered 3, after V lost 6 bases and J lost 4 bases. The CDR3 loop reads CASSAGGYEQYF. The CDR3, as DNA: TGTGCCAGTAGCGCAGGGGGTTACGAGCAGTACTTC.

CDR3 DNA: TGTGCCAGCAGGAGGACAGGGGTCCTCTACGAGCAGTACTTC. Translated, it gives CASRRTGVLYEQYF. The chain is built from TRBV2 and TRBJ2-7, with 9 bases fitting TRBD1. Germline trimming cut 6 bases from V and 3 bases from J; bases unmatched to any gene: 6. Germline-derived CDR1 and CDR2 are SNHLY and FYNNEI. This CDR3 is 14 amino acids long.

CDR3 residues: CASSSWTSGGNEQFF. The CDR3 DNA sequence: TGTGCCAGCAGCTCCTGGACTAGCGGGGGGAATGAGCAGTTCTTC. The rearrangement uses TRBV9 and TRBJ2-1, with 14 bases that match TRBD2. Germline-derived CDR1 and CDR2 are SGDLS and YYNGEE. Trimming took 4 bases from V and 7 from J; bases not matched to a gene: 4. This CDR3 contains 15 residues.

This clone was observed once. The junction departs from germline at one end; a sequencing error may be responsible. This sequence joins TRBV7-9 and TRBJ2-7, with 8 positions matching TRBD1. This CDR3 region has 11 residues. The germline gives CDR1 SEHNR, CDR2 FQNEAQ (reference sequence). The CDR3 here is CASSLRDRLIF. The CDR3 DNA sequence: TGTGCCAGCAGCCTCCGGGACAGGCTAATTTTC.

This rearrangement joins TRBV28 to TRBJ1-4; TRBD1 matches 8 bases. The V segment lost 3 bases and the J segment 6 bases; nucleotides outside the gene matches: 12. Germline V gives CDR1 MDHEN, CDR2 SYDVKM. The length of the CDR3 is 17 residues. The chain's CDR3 is CASSFPGQGHPYEKLFF. The CDR3 bases are TGTGCCAGCAGTTTTCCCGGACAGGGCCATCCGTATGAAAAACTGTTTTTT.

V is TRBV29-1 and J is TRBJ1-1; 11 bases are a match to TRBD1. This CDR3 contains 11 residues. Germline values: CDR1 SQVTM, CDR2 ANQGSEA. The J segment lost 8 bases and the V segment lost 7 bases, leaving 3 bases of the junction unmatched. CDR3 in amino acids: CSAGDRGEAFF. CDR3 coding DNA: TGCAGCGCCGGGGACAGGGGGGAAGCTTTCTTT.

V gene TRBV9 combines with J gene TRBJ1-1; a weak D match, TRBD1 (5 bases). Germline loops: CDR1 SGDLS, CDR2 YYNGEE. The ends were cut back, 4 bases at V and 7 bases at J, with 11 bases in the middle. The CDR3 is 12 amino acids. The CDR3 nucleotides read TGTGCCAGCAGCAGAGGTCAGGGTGAAGCTTTCTTT. This codes for CASSRGQGEAFF.

The chain recombines TRBV5-1 with TRBJ1-1, with 10 bases matching TRBD1. V trimming: 0 bases; J trimming: 2 bases; junction bases outside the gene matches: 4. Germline assignment: CDR1 SGHRS and CDR2 YFSETQ. The CDR3 covers 16 residues. For the CDR3, the DNA is TGCGCCAGCAGCTTGGGACAGGGGGCGGGAAACACTGAAGCTTTCTTT. Translated, it gives CASSLGQGAGNTEAFF.

This chain links TRBV6-1 with TRBJ1-5; D uncertain. The CDR3 consists of 13 residues. Germline assignment: CDR1 MNHNS and CDR2 SASEGT. V was pared by 3 bases and J by 4 bases, with 7 bases between. The CDR3 is CASSETRNQPQHF. CDR3 DNA: TGTGCCAGCAGTGAGACACGAAATCAGCCCCAGCATTTT.

In this sample, this clone turned up a few times. J is TRBJ2-7 and V is TRBV5-1; 12 bases are a match to TRBD2. The length of the CDR3 is 16 residues. The J segment lost 4 bases and the V segment lost 3 bases, leaving 8 bases of the junction unmatched. Per germline, CDR1 SGHRS and CDR2 YFSETQ. CDR3 protein: CASSWRSGLAGYEQYF. As DNA, the CDR3 is TGCGCCAGCAGCTGGCGTTCCGGACTAGCGGGGTACGAGCAGTACTTC.

The chain uses TRBV27 and TRBJ1-5; TRBD1 matches at 8 bases. V dropped 5 bases and J dropped 5; count of bases not matched to a gene: 11. The CDR3 is made up of 16 amino acids. Germline V CDR1 and CDR2: MNHEY, SMNVEV (reference sequence). Here the CDR3 reads CASSANRDRRYQPQHF. In nucleotides, the CDR3 is TGTGCCAGCAGTGCTAACCGGGACAGGCGATATCAGCCCCAGCATTTT.

The rearrangement joins TRBV28 to TRBJ2-7; 10 bases line up with TRBD2. Germline CDR1 and CDR2: MDHEN and SYDVKM. Trimming took 3 bases from V and 2 from J; bases not matched to a gene: 7. CDR3 length equals 16 residues. The CDR3 sequence: CASSLILAGSTYEQYF. The CDR3 region has the DNA TGTGCCAGCAGTTTGATACTAGCGGGATCCACCTACGAGCAGTACTTC.

V gene TRBV4-1 combines with J gene TRBJ2-5; a weak D match, TRBD2 (6 bases). The DNA matches TRBJ2-7 better at its end, which makes the J call doubtful. Looked up from germline, CDR1 is MGHRA and CDR2 is YSYEKL. CDR3 length: 17 amino acids. CDR3: CASSQARVLGGSYEQYF. The CDR3 DNA reads TGCGCCAGCAGCCAAGCACGGGTTTTGGGGGGATCCTACGAGCAGTACTTC.

The J gene is TRBJ2-7, the V gene TRBV7-2, with TRBD1 matching 12 bases. CDR1 is SGHTA, CDR2 FQGNSA, per germline. The length of the CDR3 is 17 residues. V was pared by 6 bases and J by 6 bases, with 15 bases of the junction left unmatched. CDR3 nucleotide sequence: TGTGCCAGCAGTTTCGCCGGGACAGGGGGCAAAGGACTCGAGCAGTACTTC. Amino acids: CASSFAGTGGKGLEQYF.

The genes are TRBV29-1 and TRBJ2-5, with 10 bases that match TRBD1. The CDR3 covers 14 residues. Losses at the gene ends were 2 bases for V and 7 bases for J; bases not matched to a gene: 7. The germline V gene has CDR1 SQVTM and CDR2 ANQGSEA. CDR3 region: CSVEYRDRGPTQYF. In DNA, the CDR3 is TGCAGCGTTGAATACCGGGACAGGGGACCGACCCAGTACTTC. The whole variable domain, remainder taken from reference TRBV29-1 and TRBJ2-5, is SAVISQKPSRDICQRGTSLTIQCQVDSQVTMMFWYRQQPGQSLTLIATANQGSEATYESGFVIDKFPISRPNLTFSTLTVSNMSPEDSSIYLCSVEYRDRGPTQYFGPGTRLLVL.

This rearrangement joins TRBV7-2 to TRBJ2-7; TRBD2 aligns across 11 bases. CDR1 is SGHTA and CDR2 is FQGNSA in the germline V gene. The CDR3 runs 16 residues. The junction had 5 bases not matched to a gene; V was cut back by 0 bases and J by 4 bases. CDR3 sequence reads: CASSLAGTSGSYEQYF. CDR3 DNA sequence: TGTGCCAGCAGCTTAGCCGGGACTAGCGGTAGTTACGAGCAGTACTTC. Together with reference TRBV7-2 and TRBJ2-7, the CDR3 gives the full variable domain: GAGVSQSPSNKVTEKGKDVELRCDPISGHTALYWYRQSLGQGLEFLIYFQGNSAPDKSGLPSDRFSAERTGGSVSTLTIQRTQQEDSAVYLCASSLAGTSGSYEQYFGPGTRLTVT.

The CDR3 region has the DNA TGTGCCAGCAGCCCTCCCGGGACTAGCCGTGAGTTCTTC. Protein sequence: CASSPPGTSREFF. The chain is built from TRBV7-9 and TRBJ2-1, with TRBD2 identical over 9 bases. The J segment lost 14 bases and the V segment lost 5 bases, leaving 10 bases of the junction unmatched. This CDR3 has 13 amino acids. Germline V gene lookup returns CDR1 SEHNR and CDR2 FQNEAQ (reference sequence). Together with reference TRBV7-9 and TRBJ2-1, the CDR3 gives the full variable domain: DTGVSQNPRHKITKRGQNVTFRCDPISEHNRLYWYRQTLGQGPEFLTYFQNEAQLEKSRLLSDRFSAERPKGSFSTLEIQRTEQGDSAMYLCASSPPGTSREFFGPGTRLTVL.

V is TRBV7-2 and J is TRBJ2-3, with TRBD2 matching 9 bases. CDR3 length equals 14 residues. Germline V lookup: CDR1 SGHTA, CDR2 FQGNSA. V was pared by 7 bases and J by 1 base, with 3 bases of the junction left unmatched. The CDR3 region is CASTTSGRTDTQYF. Written as DNA, the CDR3 is TGTGCCAGCACAACTAGCGGGCGCACAGATACGCAGTATTTT.

The chain has TRBV19 and TRBJ2-6; D remains ambiguous. Germline lookup yields CDR1 LNHDA and CDR2 SQIVND (reference sequence). The V end lost 6 bases, the J end lost 4 bases, and 7 bases lay between the germline ends. The CDR3 extends over 13 amino acids. The CDR3 is CASRRSGANVLTF. The CDR3 DNA reads TGTGCCAGTAGAAGAAGCGGGGCCAACGTCCTGACTTTC.

The rearrangement links TRBV7-8 to TRBJ1-5, with D unclear. CDR1 is SGHVS, CDR2 FQNEAQ, per germline. V was shortened by 3 bases and J by 7 bases, with 13 bases between the two germline ends. The CDR3 length is 14 residues. CDR3 region: CASSFAGSPQPQHF. CDR3 bases: TGTGCCAGCAGCTTCGCGGGATCCCCCCAGCCCCAGCATTTT.

The J gene is TRBJ1-1, the V gene TRBV11-2; no reliable D call. Trimming pared 2 bases from V and 10 bases from J, leaving 11 bases between. The CDR3 covers 12 residues. Germline CDR1 reads SGHAT; CDR2 reads FQNNGV. The CDR3 DNA is TGTGCCAGCAGCTTAACCCGTCGGGGAGCTTTCTTT. Translated: CASSLTRRGAFF.

For this clone: Additional DNA sequences in this sample encode the identical CDR3. The rearrangement uses TRBV5-1 and TRBJ1-1, with a weak D call TRBD1 (5 bases). Germline-derived CDR1 and CDR2 are SGHRS and YFSETQ. V lost 4 bases and J 6 bases, leaving 10 bases between the germline ends. This CDR3 contains 12 residues. The CDR3 here is CASSRGGAEAFF. The DNA for the CDR3 is TGCGCCAGCAGCCGGGGGGGGGCTGAAGCTTTCTTT.

The chain uses TRBV5-1 and TRBJ2-1, with D uncertain. The CDR3 is 19 residues long. Looked up from germline, CDR1 is SGHRS and CDR2 is YFSETQ. Deletions cut 0 bases from V and 0 bases from J, with 19 bases between. CDR3 protein: CASSLASLVSASSYNEQFF. The CDR3 DNA follows: TGCGCCAGCAGCTTGGCCTCTCTCGTATCTGCTAGCTCCTACAATGAGCAGTTCTTC. Using reference TRBV5-1 and TRBJ2-1 for the parts outside the CDR3, the full variable domain is KAGVTQTPRYLIKTRGQQVTLSCSPISGHRSVSWYQQTPGQGLQFLFEYFSETQRNKGNFPGRFSGRQFSNSRSEMNVSTLELGDSALYLCASSLASLVSASSYNEQFFGPGTRLTVL.